What follows describes a single T cell receptor (beta chain). The antigen it binds to is not known. Nothing much larger sits one base from this clone, and base qualities are not available. Trimming at the junction amounts to 4 bases on V and 0 bases on J, and the germline ends lie 21 bases apart. CDR1 and CDR2, looked up from the germline V gene (reference sequence), are PRHDT and FYEKMQ. Taken from cysteine to phenylalanine, the CDR3 has 18 residues. Only the CDR3 DNA stays, 54 bases, in frame from base 1. This sample was included in a study of blood T cell repertoires in COVID-19 (dated by TCRdb to 2018 to 2021). For the wider study: Samples covering the acute and convalescent phases of COVID-19 were provided by collaborators in the United States, Italy and Spain. Samples came from the ongoing ImmuneRACE study (first 160 participants) plus 1,254 subjects from 6 global collaborators. The dataset comprised deeply sampled blood TCRbeta repertoires from subjects exposed to, actively infected with, or recovered from COVID-19. The repertoires were released in a freely available public database intended as a resource for research on the immune response to SARS-CoV-2. The sample metadata nearly always contained a de-identified subject ID, COVID-19 status, age in years and sex. Where available, HLA class I and class II types were obtained from metadata supplied by the sample provider rather than from assay-based typing. The prospective study material was composed of cDNA or gDNA derived from T cells, B-cell-depleted T cells, or PBMCs.

On the study overall, not on this receptor specifically: The quantity of clinical and demographic metadata differed by source and by participant and was supplied without curation.

TCRbeta CDR3 regions were amplified from genomic DNA using the immunoSEQ Assay, a bias-controlled multiplex PCR. The authors' analysis ran thus. The number of nucleated cells in each sample was estimated by amplification of reference gene primers within the assay. Sequence reads were collapsed and filtered to measure the absolute abundance of every unique TCRbeta CDR3 rearrangement. For each sample, productive Simpson clonality was calculated as the square root of Simpson's diversity index over productive rearrangements. Imported from immuneACCESS, the table was reduced by TCRdb to in-frame sequences with V and J called. These copies leave out some clones; in studies compared against another copy, an unresolved V gene accounts for under half, and the cause of the remainder is not known. That table supplies the V and J calls and clone size; D and trimming were determined from the DNA. This sample comprises 250,000 to 350,000 clones, about nine tenths of them detected only once. The ten largest clonotypes hold 1.1% of the sample.

Enrolling through a virtual design, the prospective study's participants ranged in age from about 18 to 100 years and lived across around 25 United States geographic areas. To assign participants to cohorts, the prospective study relied on clinical history that participants themselves reported in a screening survey and a study questionnaire. Recovered participants in ImmuneRACE Cohort 3 were defined by two consecutive negative NP/OP PCR tests, clearance by a healthcare professional, or resolution of symptoms. Each participant in the prospective study had whole blood, serum and a nasopharyngeal or oropharyngeal swab collected by mobile phlebotomists. Participants in the prospective study had the option to provide additional blood draws and questionnaires over an approximately 2-month period. Blood samples from the prospective study were shipped frozen or at room temperature prior to DNA extraction.

Sample: PBMCs or T cells enriched from blood (not recorded which). The sequence derives from a woman aged 25 to 39 who had recovered from COVID-19. The V and J segments used are TRBV13 and TRBJ1-1; the D gene is possibly TRBD1, with 5 bases matching. DNA sequence: TGTGCCAGCAGCTGGGCTGGCAGGGCTGACCCCATGAACACTGAAGCTTTCTTT. The resulting protein is CASSWAGRADPMNTEAFF. The CDR3 plus the reference TRBV13 and TRBJ1-1 genes for the other parts give the full variable domain: AAGVIQSPRHLIKEKRETATLKCYPIPRHDTVYWYQQGPGQDPQFLISFYEKMQSDKGSIPDRFSAQQFSDYHSELNMSSLELGDSALYFCASSWAGRADPMNTEAFFGQGTRLTVV.